This TCR beta chain was sequenced during a study of blood T cell repertoires in COVID-19. CDR1 and CDR2 (germline): MNHEY, SVGAGI. The CDR3 has 13 residues. The assay was immunoSEQ multiplex PCR, and TCRdb's table has in-frame clones only and misses some. The sample lists some 110,000 clones; around 80% were seen once. Of note for this clone: A junction boundary mismatches the germline segment, possibly from a read error.

This clonotype was sampled from a man aged 50 or older with acute or convalescent COVID-19. Sequenced: peripheral blood. This rearrangement joins TRBV6-5 to TRBJ2-3, with D possibly matching TRBD2 (6 bases). The CDR3, as DNA: TGTGCCAGCAGTGACTCGATGGGGGGAGGGCAGTATTTT. Translating gives CASSDSMGGGQYF.